Each of the 7 T cell receptor beta chains below was sequenced from the same sample in a study of blood T cell repertoires in COVID-19. Measured with immunoSEQ multiplex PCR; TCRdb has only the in-frame clones, and not every one. The sample yields 10,000 to 15,000 clones, about 83% seen once. Input material: peripheral blood. These receptors originate from a man aged 40-50 years with active or convalescent COVID-19.

The chain combines TRBV5-5 with TRBJ2-7; no clear D. The germline gives CDR1 SGHKS, CDR2 YYEKEE (reference sequence). The CDR3 totals 11 residues. Trimming removed 4 bases at V and 2 bases at J, with 4 bases between. The DNA of the CDR3 is TGTGCCAGCAGCCCCGCCTACGAGCAGTACTTC. Protein sequence: CASSPAYEQYF.

The CDR3 DNA reads TGCGCCAGCAGCCGGGGGACAGGGGGGTCCTACGAGCAGTACTTC. Its translation is CASSRGTGGSYEQYF. V and J are TRBV4-3 and TRBJ2-7; 11 nucleotides align to TRBD1. The CDR3 is made up of 15 amino acids. The ends lost 4 bases at V and 1 base at J; junction bases unmatched: 3. Per germline, CDR1 LGHNA and CDR2 YSLEER.

This clone appeared once. The chain carries TRBV6-5 and TRBJ2-5; TRBD2 matches at 12 bases. Germline assignment: CDR1 MNHEY and CDR2 SVGAGI. J gave up 7 bases and V 6 bases, and 9 bases lay outside the gene matches. The CDR3 spans 15 residues. The CDR3 coding sequence is TGTGCCAGCAGCTCGGGACTAGCGGGTGTGGGGACCCAGTACTTC. Its translation: CASSSGLAGVGTQYF.

This clone was observed a few times. The rearrangement links TRBV5-5 to TRBJ1-5, with 7 positions matching TRBD1. Trimming removed 0 bases from V and 7 bases from J; junction bases left unmatched: 4. Looked up from germline, CDR1 is SGHKS and CDR2 is YYEKEE (reference sequence). The CDR3 loop spans 14 amino acids. Here the CDR3 reads CASSLGQGPQPQHF. The CDR3 coding sequence is TGTGCCAGCAGCTTGGGACAGGGACCCCAGCCCCAGCATTTT. The complete variable domain, with remaining parts taken from reference TRBV5-5 and TRBJ1-5, reads DAGVTQSPTHLIKTRGQQVTLRCSPISGHKSVSWYQQVLGQGPQFIFQYYEKEERGRGNFPDRFSARQFPNYSSELNVNALLLGDSALYLCASSLGQGPQPQHFGDGTRLSIL.

This clone has only a few counts. V usage is TRBV9 and J usage is TRBJ1-2, with 7 bases fitting TRBD1. The CDR3 has 15 amino acids. The ends lost 4 bases at V and 8 bases at J; junction bases unmatched: 14. In germline, CDR1 is SGDLS, CDR2 YYNGEE. The CDR3 nucleotides read TGTGCCAGCAGCCCCCGGTCAGGGGGATGGGACGGCTACACCTTC. Protein: CASSPRSGGWDGYTF.

This chain uses TRBV7-2 with TRBJ2-1, with a weak D call TRBD1 (5 bases). The germline V and J ends were trimmed by 2 bases and 4 bases, with 12 bases remaining between them. The CDR3 runs 15 residues. Germline V gene data show CDR1 as SGHTA and CDR2 as FQGNSA. DNA for the CDR3: TGTGCCAGCAGCTTATTAAGTGACAGTTACAATGAGCAGTTCTTC. Protein: CASSLLSDSYNEQFF.

DNA of the CDR3: TGTGCCAGCAGCTTAGATGGACTGACTTCTAATCAGCCCCAGCATTTT. It is translated as CASSLDGLTSNQPQHF. The chain recombines TRBV7-2 with TRBJ1-5; no firm D call. The CDR3 extends over 16 amino acids. Germline V gene data show CDR1 as SGHTA and CDR2 as FQGNSA. The ends were cut back, 1 base at V and 4 bases at J, with 14 bases in the middle.